The present T cell receptor (beta chain) was sequenced within a study of a mutant IDH1 vaccine in newly diagnosed glioma. To note about this clone: The antigen is undetermined.

Time point here: week 11, during vaccination. Alongside topical imiquimod, each dose of vaccine comprised 300 ug of mutant IDH1 20-mer peptide. The CDR3 runs 15 residues. The germline V gene encodes CDR1 MGHRA and CDR2 YSYEKL. V was clipped by 4 bases and J by 7 bases; unmatched bases: 8. Repertoires were generated with immunoSEQ multiplex PCR, while TCRdb's copy carries only in-frame clones and drops some. Among 34,000 or so clones listed, roughly 78% were seen once. Sequenced material: PBMCs, taken from a glioma patient whose treatment included an IDH1 peptide vaccine. This TCR was sampled from a man younger than 45 with glioma. The rearrangement joins TRBV4-1 to TRBJ2-7, with 12 bases lining up with TRBD1. CDR3 nucleotides: TGCGCCAGCAGCCGTACCGGGACAGGGGGCGGTGAGCAGTACTTC. Residues: CASSRTGTGGGEQYF.